Listed here is a single T cell receptor beta chain. The data stem from a study of circulating and synovial CD4+ cells in juvenile arthritis. Method: immunoSEQ multiplex PCR; TCRdb's copy keeps in-frame clones and lacks some. The table shows approximately 35,000 clones, with about 95% occurring only once. With 0 bases removed from V and 3 bases from J, the gap between germline ends came to 4 bases. Germline CDR1 reads LGHNA; CDR2 reads YSLEER. This CDR3 contains 13 residues. Sequencing was carried out using CD4+ T cells from blood. The rearrangement uses TRBV4-3 and TRBJ2-3; D ambiguous. The TCR sequence derives from a human donor with juvenile idiopathic arthritis. The CDR3 DNA reads TGCGCCAGCAGCCAAGATCTGACAGATACGCAGTATTTT. It is translated as CASSQDLTDTQYF.